One and the same sample provided the 4 T cell receptor beta chains below, sequenced in a study of blood T cells in healthy people across ages. A J-beta primer mix and a sample-barcoded 5' primer were used in a second PCR of about 7 to 12 cycles. TCRdb independently ran MiXCR on the 5' RACE reads; one entry per CDR3 protein. The sample consists of over 1,500,000 distinct CDR3 sequences, about two fifths of them appearing once. The source material was blood. The receptors stem from a human donor in good health.

With respect to this clonotype: Germline is not matched at one junction end, which may reflect a read error. The chain links TRBV6-5 to TRBJ2-1; D gene uncertain. Germline-derived CDR1 and CDR2 are MNHEY and SVGAGI. CDR3 size: 11 residues. CDR3 in amino acids: CTSSYLSGQFF. CDR3 sequence (DNA): TGTACCAGCAGTTATTTGAGTGGGCAGTTCTTC.

At least ten counts were recorded for this clonotype. The chain joins TRBV5-1 to TRBJ2-6; D possibly corresponds to TRBD2 (6 bases). CDR3 length equals 15 residues. CDR1 is SGHRS, CDR2 YFSETQ, per germline. V was cut by 2 bases and J by 4 bases, with 10 bases left in between. CDR3 residues: CASSLTSPGANVLTF. The CDR3 DNA sequence: TGCGCCAGCAGCTTAACTAGCCCCGGGGCCAACGTCCTGACTTTC.

J is TRBJ1-5 and V is TRBV4-2, with D unclear. Germline values: CDR1 LGHNA, CDR2 YNFKEQ. This CDR3 is built from 13 residues. V was pared by 4 bases and J by 8 bases, with 12 bases between. The CDR3, as DNA: TGTGCCAGCAGCCGAGACCAGTCTGAGCCCCAGCATTTT. Amino acid sequence: CASSRDQSEPQHF.

The chain joins TRBV7-2 to TRBJ1-2, with D unresolved. Trimming stripped 0 bases from V and 0 bases from J, with 5 bases between. CDR1 is SGHTA and CDR2 is FQGNSA in the germline V gene. The CDR3 contains 14 residues. The CDR3 loop reads CASSLAATNYGYTF. The CDR3 DNA reads as TGTGCCAGCAGCTTAGCGGCAACTAACTATGGCTACACCTTC.